The rows below give T cell receptor beta chains drawn from one sample of a study of shared clonotypes between healthy human individuals. Data came from immunoSEQ multiplex PCR; TCRdb stores just in-frame clones and leaves some out. The table lists fewer than 600,000 clones, about four fifths of them singletons. Material: PBMCs. All receptors come from a woman between 35 and 50 years old in good health. Some clones in this sample may be carry-over from other donors' samples. The CDR3 runs from the conserved cysteine through the conserved F or W.

TRBV7-2	TRBJ2-7	CASSLVHIEQYF
TRBV28	TRBJ1-1	CASSLGYTEAFF
TRBV5-4	TRBJ2-7	CASSLSRLAATSYEQYF
TRBV23-1	TRBJ1-3	CASSQSDRPDSGNTIYF
TRBV7-6	TRBJ2-5	CASSSRQRQETQYF
TRBV7-2	TRBJ2-1	CASSLRQTYNEQFF
TRBV5-1	TRBJ1-2	CASSPDRPRDGYTF
TRBV28	TRBJ2-6	CASSSRGAPSSGANVLTF
TRBV6-1	TRBJ1-2	CASSPPGGYTF
TRBV5-5	TRBJ2-7	CASSSTTYEQYF
TRBV5-1	TRBJ2-7	CASSLGSGRPEQYF
TRBV27	TRBJ1-2	CASSLSRRGYGYTF
TRBV18	TRBJ1-5	CASSTAGSNQPQHF
TRBV30	TRBJ1-5	CAWSVLGRNQPQHF
TRBV2	TRBJ2-1	CASSENRNLNEQFF
TRBV7-2	TRBJ2-3	CASSRSRGTQYF
TRBV11-2	TRBJ2-3	CASSETGVGTDTQYF
TRBV7-9	TRBJ1-2	CASSLDGQGTYGYTF
TRBV19	TRBJ1-6	CASSRTLGRGNSPLHF
TRBV19	TRBJ2-5	CASSTSRQWGSETQYF
TRBV4-1	TRBJ2-5	CASSQDSLGRGRETQYF
TRBV14	TRBJ2-1	CASSQFRAGEQFF
TRBV6-1	TRBJ2-1	CASSVGTYNEQFF
TRBV4-1	TRBJ1-5	CASSQGRSQPQHF
TRBV4-3	TRBJ2-2	CASSQGGVTGELFF
TRBV18	TRBJ2-1	CASSPPSGGFKGGEQFF
TRBV27	TRBJ1-4	CASSPSGATNEKLFF
TRBV6-7	TRBJ2-7	CASSYSNEQYF
TRBV2	TRBJ2-7	CASSEGGQGFIRGQYF
TRBV7-3	TRBJ2-1	CASIQGRTSGDEQFF
TRBV9	TRBJ2-3	CASSPYGSSGPFTDTQYF
TRBV7-9	TRBJ2-3	CASSPNRGNTDTQYF
TRBV29-1	NA	CSGMGQFYEQYF
TRBV7-9	TRBJ2-1	CASSPDGVYNEQFF
TRBV28	TRBJ1-1	CASSFVTTTEAFF
TRBV5-1	TRBJ2-7	CASSLVGLGSEQYF
TRBV5-1	TRBJ2-1	CASSLLAGGPNEQFF
TRBV15	TRBJ2-5	CATSRAPPGQGGETQYF
TRBV2	TRBJ1-1	CASSPRVWDTEAFF
TRBV5-1	TRBJ2-7	CASSLEVAGRYEQYF
TRBV19	TRBJ1-2	CASSMDRNNYGYTF
TRBV7-9	TRBJ2-5	CASRSLAGETQYF
TRBV5-4	TRBJ1-4	CASSGSLPGQGNEKLFF
TRBV2	TRBJ2-7	CASSSPLGSYEQYF
TRBV27	TRBJ1-1	CASSLTGLNTEAFF
TRBV27	TRBJ2-7	CASSLGVDRAYEQYF
TRBV7-2	TRBJ2-2	CASSVGTGELFF
TRBV29-1	TRBJ2-7	CSAREGAGYEQYF
TRBV18	TRBJ2-1	CASSPIAGLALPEQFF
TRBV19	TRBJ2-5	CASSYRVWAAGGQETQYF
TRBV11-2	TRBJ2-3	CASSLETSGRGADTQYF
TRBV7-9	TRBJ2-3	CASSLAQGGDTQYF
TRBV28	TRBJ1-5	CATSISNQPQHF
TRBV28	TRBJ1-5	CASRRTRGVGQPQHF
TRBV13	TRBJ2-4	CASSLGLAGGIGNIQYF
TRBV30	TRBJ2-1	CAWSGGPRERNEQFF
TRBV10-3	TRBJ2-3	CAISDKGDRSTDTQYF
TRBV29-1	TRBJ2-7	CSVEDPGTGGWSYEQYF
TRBV7-9	TRBJ2-1	CASSSPGDREANEQFF